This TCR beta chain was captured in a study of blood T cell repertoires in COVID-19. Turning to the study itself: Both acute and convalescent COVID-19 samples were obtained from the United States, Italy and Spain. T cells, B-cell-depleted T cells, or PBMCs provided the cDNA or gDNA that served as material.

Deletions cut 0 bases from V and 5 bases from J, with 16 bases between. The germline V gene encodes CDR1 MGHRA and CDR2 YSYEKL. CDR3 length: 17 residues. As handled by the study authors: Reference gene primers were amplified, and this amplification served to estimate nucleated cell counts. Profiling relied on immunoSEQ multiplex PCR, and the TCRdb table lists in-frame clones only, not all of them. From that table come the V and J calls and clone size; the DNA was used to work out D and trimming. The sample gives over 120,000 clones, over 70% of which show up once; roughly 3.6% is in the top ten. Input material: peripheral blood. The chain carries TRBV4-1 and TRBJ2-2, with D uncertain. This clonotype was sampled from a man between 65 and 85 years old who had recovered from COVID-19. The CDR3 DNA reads TGCGCCAGCAGCCAAGACTTACAGACCATCGTAACCGGGGAGCTGTTTTTT. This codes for CASSQDLQTIVTGELFF.